Listed below are T cell receptor beta chains from one sample, sequenced in a study of tumor and adjacent non-tumor tissue in lung cancer. TCRdb fed the multiplex PCR reads into MiXCR, producing one record per CDR3 protein. The repertoire holds 44,000 or so distinct CDR3 sequences, with less than 70% as singletons. Material: distant non-tumor lung tissue. These TCRs come from a woman in her 40s with non-small cell lung cancer. Both conserved end residues are part of each CDR3. D genes are given only for firm matches. Where a row states a size, it is once, few, many or the class of an expanded clone; other rows omit it.

v_call: TRBV20-1
d_call: NA
clone_size: NA
j_call: TRBJ2-7
cdr3_nt: TGCAATGCTAGGTCGGAACAGGACTACGAGCAGTACTTC
cdr3_aa: CNARSEQDYEQYF

v_call: TRBV30
d_call: NA
clone_size: few
j_call: TRBJ2-7
cdr3_nt: TGTGCCTGGAGTGGTAGCGGCTACGGGCAGTACTTC
cdr3_aa: CAWSGSGYGQYF

v_call: TRBV4-2
d_call: TRBD1
clone_size: once
j_call: TRBJ1-4
cdr3_nt: TGTGCCAGTAGCCAAGATGGGACAGGAAATAATGAAAAACTGTTTTTT
cdr3_aa: CASSQDGTGNNEKLFF

v_call: TRBV28
d_call: NA
clone_size: many
j_call: TRBJ1-1
cdr3_nt: TGTGCCAGCAGTCCGACGCGAGGTAAAGCTTTCTTT
cdr3_aa: CASSPTRGKAFF

v_call: TRBV20-1
d_call: NA
clone_size: many
j_call: TRBJ2-3
cdr3_nt: TGCAGTGCAAACCCCCGGGGCAGGGCAACAGATACGCAGTATTTT
cdr3_aa: CSANPRGRATDTQYF

v_call: TRBV28
d_call: NA
clone_size: once
j_call: TRBJ1-2
cdr3_nt: TGTGCCAGTGTACGGCAGGGTCTCTATGGCTACACCTTC
cdr3_aa: CASVRQGLYGYTF

v_call: TRBV4-1
d_call: NA
clone_size: NA
j_call: TRBJ1-5
cdr3_nt: TGCGCCAGGACCCAAGCGCCAGGGGCCGATGGGCCCCAGCATTTT
cdr3_aa: CARTQAPGADGPQHF

v_call: TRBV7-8
d_call: NA
clone_size: NA
j_call: TRBJ2-5
cdr3_nt: TGTGCCAGCAGCTTAAAGGGGTGGGACCAAGAGACCCAGTACTTC
cdr3_aa: CASSLKGWDQETQYF

v_call: TRBV9
d_call: TRBD1
clone_size: NA
j_call: TRBJ1-5
cdr3_nt: TGTGCCAGCAGCGTCACAGGGGGCAGGCAGCCCCAGCATTTT
cdr3_aa: CASSVTGGRQPQHF

v_call: TRBV12-3/TRBV12-4
d_call: TRBD2
clone_size: many
j_call: TRBJ2-3
cdr3_nt: TGTGCCAGCAGTCCGACTAGCGGGGCTAGCACAGATACGCAGTATTTT
cdr3_aa: CASSPTSGASTDTQYF

v_call: TRBV5-1
d_call: NA
clone_size: NA
j_call: TRBJ2-3
cdr3_nt: TGCGCCAGCAGCTTGGCCATGGCGGTCACAGATACGCAGTATTTT
cdr3_aa: CASSLAMAVTDTQYF

v_call: TRBV7-8
d_call: NA
clone_size: many
j_call: TRBJ2-2
cdr3_nt: TGTGCCAGCAGCTTAAGGCAGGGGGGAACCGGGGAGCTGTTTTTT
cdr3_aa: CASSLRQGGTGELFF

v_call: TRBV4-1
d_call: TRBD1
clone_size: NA
j_call: TRBJ1-5
cdr3_nt: TGCACCAGCAGCCACCTACAGGGGAACAATCAGCACCAGCATTTT
cdr3_aa: CTSSHLQGNNQHQHF

v_call: TRBV6-5
d_call: NA
clone_size: NA
j_call: TRBJ1-3
cdr3_nt: TGTGCCGGCAGTTACCGGGGTCATGGAAACATCATATATTTT
cdr3_aa: CAGSYRGHGNIIYF

v_call: TRBV28
d_call: NA
clone_size: many
j_call: TRBJ2-1
cdr3_nt: TGTGCCAGCAGTTTCTTGGCGGCCGGGGGCTCCTACAATGAGCAGTTCTTC
cdr3_aa: CASSFLAAGGSYNEQFF

v_call: TRBV29-1
d_call: TRBD1
clone_size: NA
j_call: TRBJ2-1
cdr3_nt: TGCAGCGTTGTGGGGGGACAGGATGGCGAGCAGTTCTTC
cdr3_aa: CSVVGGQDGEQFF

v_call: TRBV11-2
d_call: NA
clone_size: NA
j_call: TRBJ2-7
cdr3_nt: TGTGCCAGTAGATTATCTCCTCCCGGACAGCACTTC
cdr3_aa: CASRLSPPGQHF

v_call: TRBV11-2
d_call: NA
clone_size: NA
j_call: TRBJ1-3
cdr3_nt: TGTGCCAGCAGCTTAGAGGGGCCTGGAAACACTATATATTTT
cdr3_aa: CASSLEGPGNTIYF

v_call: TRBV29-1
d_call: NA
clone_size: NA
j_call: TRBJ2-1
cdr3_nt: TGCAGCGTTGCCGCGGGGCATACCTACAATGAGCAGTTCTTC
cdr3_aa: CSVAAGHTYNEQFF

v_call: TRBV5-1
d_call: NA
clone_size: NA
j_call: TRBJ2-2
cdr3_nt: TGCGCCAGCACCTTGGGTCGCACCGGGGAGCTGTTTTTT
cdr3_aa: CASTLGRTGELFF

v_call: TRBV6-6
d_call: NA
clone_size: NA
j_call: TRBJ2-3
cdr3_nt: TGTGCCTTCGCGAAGATGACAGATACGCAGTATTTT
cdr3_aa: CAFAKMTDTQYF

v_call: TRBV27
d_call: TRBD2
clone_size: NA
j_call: TRBJ2-7
cdr3_nt: TGTGCCAGCAGTTCGGAGACTAACGGGGGGGCATACGAGCAGTACTTC
cdr3_aa: CASSSETNGGAYEQYF

v_call: TRBV29-1
d_call: NA
clone_size: NA
j_call: TRBJ1-3
cdr3_nt: TGCAGCGTTGAGGCACTCACAAACCCCACATATTTT
cdr3_aa: CSVEALTNPTYF

v_call: TRBV11-2
d_call: NA
clone_size: NA
j_call: TRBJ2-7
cdr3_nt: TGTGCCATCAGCTTGTATGGAGGATCCTACGAGCAGTACTTT
cdr3_aa: CAISLYGGSYEQYF

v_call: TRBV12-3/TRBV12-4
d_call: NA
clone_size: NA
j_call: TRBJ2-5
cdr3_nt: TGTGCCAGCAGTTTTTGCCAGCAGGCGTTTGAGACCCAGTACTTC
cdr3_aa: CASSFCQQAFETQYF

v_call: TRBV4-2
d_call: NA
clone_size: NA
j_call: TRBJ2-6
cdr3_nt: TGTGCCAGCACAGACAGGTCTGGGGTCAACGTCCTGACTTTC
cdr3_aa: CASTDRSGVNVLTF

v_call: TRBV19
d_call: NA
clone_size: NA
j_call: TRBJ1-1
cdr3_nt: TGTGCCAGTACCGACGGACAGTCGCTCACTGAAACTTTCTTT
cdr3_aa: CASTDGQSLTETFF

v_call: TRBV7-9
d_call: NA
clone_size: NA
j_call: TRBJ2-2
cdr3_nt: TGTGCCAGCAGCAACCGGGACTCCCCCGGGGAGCTGTTTTTT
cdr3_aa: CASSNRDSPGELFF

v_call: TRBV20-1
d_call: TRBD2
clone_size: many
j_call: TRBJ2-7
cdr3_nt: TGCAGTGCTAGAGACCATAGCGGGGGGGTGTCCTACGAGCAGTACTTC
cdr3_aa: CSARDHSGGVSYEQYF

v_call: TRBV11-1
d_call: NA
clone_size: NA
j_call: TRBJ2-6
cdr3_nt: TGTGCCAGCGGCCTAGGGTCCGTTAAGGTCAACATCCTGGCTTTC
cdr3_aa: CASGLGSVKVNILAF

v_call: TRBV5-6
d_call: TRBD1
clone_size: once
j_call: TRBJ2-5
cdr3_nt: TGTGCCAGAAGCTCACCCAGGGGGCACGAGACCCAGTACTTC
cdr3_aa: CARSSPRGHETQYF

v_call: TRBV4-2
d_call: NA
clone_size: NA
j_call: TRBJ2-7
cdr3_nt: TGTGCCAGCGGCCAGCTTCACGCTGAAGGCTACGAGCAGTACTTC
cdr3_aa: CASGQLHAEGYEQYF

v_call: TRBV28
d_call: NA
clone_size: NA
j_call: TRBJ2-2
cdr3_nt: TGTGCCAGCAGACCGCGGGGTATCGGGGAACTGTTTTTT
cdr3_aa: CASRPRGIGELFF

v_call: TRBV4-2
d_call: NA
clone_size: many
j_call: TRBJ2-7
cdr3_nt: TGTGCCAGCAGCCGGGAGAGGGAGGGGGGCTACGAGCAGTACTTC
cdr3_aa: CASSREREGGYEQYF

v_call: TRBV6-5
d_call: NA
clone_size: NA
j_call: TRBJ1-2
cdr3_nt: TGTGCCAGCAGTGCCGCGAGGAGGGACTATGGCTACACCTTC
cdr3_aa: CASSAARRDYGYTF

v_call: TRBV6-2/TRBV6-3
d_call: NA
clone_size: NA
j_call: TRBJ1-6
cdr3_nt: TGTGCCAGCAGTCGCAGTGATTCACCCCTCCACTTT
cdr3_aa: CASSRSDSPLHF

v_call: TRBV6-2/TRBV6-3
d_call: NA
clone_size: many
j_call: TRBJ2-1
cdr3_nt: TGTGCCAGCAGTTTTTCCGGGGAAAACAATGAGCAGTTCTTC
cdr3_aa: CASSFSGENNEQFF

v_call: TRBV20-1
d_call: NA
clone_size: many
j_call: TRBJ1-6
cdr3_nt: TGCAGTGCTAGAGATCGACAGGCTTCACCCCTCCACTTT
cdr3_aa: CSARDRQASPLHF

v_call: TRBV11-3
d_call: NA
clone_size: NA
j_call: TRBJ2-1
cdr3_nt: TGTGCCAGCCGTCCTAAGAGGGGGGCTATAAACAATGAGCAGCTCTTC
cdr3_aa: CASRPKRGAINNEQLF

v_call: TRBV7-8
d_call: NA
clone_size: NA
j_call: TRBJ1-1
cdr3_nt: TGTGCCAGCAGCTATGGACAAGAGACTGAAGCATTCTTT
cdr3_aa: CASSYGQETEAFF

v_call: TRBV12-3/TRBV12-4
d_call: NA
clone_size: NA
j_call: TRBJ2-2
cdr3_nt: TGTGCGAGCAGTTTTGAGGGAAACGGGGAGCTGTTTTTT
cdr3_aa: CASSFEGNGELFF

v_call: TRBV30
d_call: NA
clone_size: many
j_call: TRBJ2-7
cdr3_nt: TGTGCCTGGAGCGTAGAAGGGACAAAAATCTACGAGCAGTACTTC
cdr3_aa: CAWSVEGTKIYEQYF